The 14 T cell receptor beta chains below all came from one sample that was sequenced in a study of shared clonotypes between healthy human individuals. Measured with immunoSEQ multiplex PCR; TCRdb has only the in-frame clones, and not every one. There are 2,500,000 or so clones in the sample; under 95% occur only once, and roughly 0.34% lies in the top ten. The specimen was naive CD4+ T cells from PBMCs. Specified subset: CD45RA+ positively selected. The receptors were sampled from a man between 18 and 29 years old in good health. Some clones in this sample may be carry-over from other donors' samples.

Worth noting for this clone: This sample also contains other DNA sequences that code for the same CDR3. In DNA form, the CDR3 reads TGCAGCGTGGTATTCTACGAGCAGTACTTC. This sequence encodes CSVVFYEQYF. The chain joins TRBV29-1 to TRBJ2-7; no clear D. CDR3 size: 10 residues. Germline V gene sequence: CDR1 SQVTM, CDR2 ANQGSEA. V lost 6 bases and J 3 bases, leaving 6 bases between the germline ends.

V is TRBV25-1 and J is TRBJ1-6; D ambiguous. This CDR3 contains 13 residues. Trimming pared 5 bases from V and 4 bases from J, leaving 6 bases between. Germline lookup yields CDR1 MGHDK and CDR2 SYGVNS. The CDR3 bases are TGTGCCAGCAGTAATCAGTATAATTCACCCCTCCACTTT. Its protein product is CASSNQYNSPLHF.

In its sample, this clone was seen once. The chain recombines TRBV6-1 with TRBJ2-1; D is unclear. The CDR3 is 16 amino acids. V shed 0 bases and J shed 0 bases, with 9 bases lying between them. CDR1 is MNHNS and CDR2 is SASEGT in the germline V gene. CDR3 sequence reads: CASSEAYFYSYNEQFF. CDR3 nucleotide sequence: TGTGCCAGCAGTGAAGCGTACTTTTACTCCTACAATGAGCAGTTCTTC.

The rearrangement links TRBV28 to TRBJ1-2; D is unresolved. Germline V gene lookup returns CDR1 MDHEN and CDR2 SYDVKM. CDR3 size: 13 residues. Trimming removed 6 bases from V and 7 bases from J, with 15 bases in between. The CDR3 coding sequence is TGTGCCAGCAGCCGTACAGACCCGGGTGGCTACACCTTC. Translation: CASSRTDPGGYTF.

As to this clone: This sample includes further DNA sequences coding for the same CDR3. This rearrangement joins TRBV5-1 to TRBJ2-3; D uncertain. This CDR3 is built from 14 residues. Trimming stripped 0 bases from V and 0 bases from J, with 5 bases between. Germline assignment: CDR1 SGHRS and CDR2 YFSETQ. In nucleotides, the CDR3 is TGCGCCAGCAGCTTGGGGGGAAGCACAGATACGCAGTATTTT. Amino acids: CASSLGGSTDTQYF.

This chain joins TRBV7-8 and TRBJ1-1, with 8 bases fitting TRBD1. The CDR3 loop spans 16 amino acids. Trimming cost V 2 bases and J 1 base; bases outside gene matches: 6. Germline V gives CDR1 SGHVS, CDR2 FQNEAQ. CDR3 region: CASSLPTGTGNTEAFF. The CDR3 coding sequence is TGTGCCAGCAGCTTACCTACCGGGACAGGGAACACTGAAGCTTTCTTT. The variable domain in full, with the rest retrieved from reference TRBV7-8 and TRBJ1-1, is GAGVSQSPRYKVAKRGQDVALRCDPISGHVSLFWYQQALGQGPEFLTYFQNEAQLDKSGLPSDRFFAERPEGSVSTLKIQRTQQEDSAVYLCASSLPTGTGNTEAFFGQGTRLTVV.

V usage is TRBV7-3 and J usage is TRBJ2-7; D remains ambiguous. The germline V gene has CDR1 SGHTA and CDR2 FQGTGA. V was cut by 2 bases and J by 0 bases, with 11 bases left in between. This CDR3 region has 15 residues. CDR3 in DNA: TGTGCCAGCAGCTTATCTCAGGAGAGCTCCTACGAGCAGTACTTC. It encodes CASSLSQESSYEQYF.

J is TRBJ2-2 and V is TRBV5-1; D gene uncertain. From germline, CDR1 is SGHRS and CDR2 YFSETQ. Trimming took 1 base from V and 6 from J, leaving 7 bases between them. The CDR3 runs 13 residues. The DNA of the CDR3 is TGCGCCAGCAGCTTGAACCCCCCCGGGGAGCTGTTTTTT. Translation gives CASSLNPPGELFF.

CDR3 bases: TGTGCCAGCTCACCACCGGGTCGGCAGTACACCGGGGAGCTGTTTTTT. This gives the protein CASSPPGRQYTGELFF. The chain carries TRBV18 and TRBJ2-2; D unresolved. CDR3 length equals 16 residues. Trimming cost V 0 bases and J 3 bases, with 11 bases left between them. Looked up from germline, CDR1 is KGHSH and CDR2 is LQKENI.

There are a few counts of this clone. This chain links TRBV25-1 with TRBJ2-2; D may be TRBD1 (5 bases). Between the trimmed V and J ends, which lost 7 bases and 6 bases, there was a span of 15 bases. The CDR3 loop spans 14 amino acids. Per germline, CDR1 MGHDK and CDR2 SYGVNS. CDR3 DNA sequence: TGTGCCAGCACCACGACGGGCAGGGCCGGGGAGCTGTTTTTT. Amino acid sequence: CASTTTGRAGELFF.

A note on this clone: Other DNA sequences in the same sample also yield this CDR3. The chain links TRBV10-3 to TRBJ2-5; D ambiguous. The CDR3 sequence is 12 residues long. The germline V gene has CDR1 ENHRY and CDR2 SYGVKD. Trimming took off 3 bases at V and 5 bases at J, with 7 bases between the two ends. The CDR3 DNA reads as TGTGCCATCAGTGATGGTCAGGAGACCCAGTACTTC. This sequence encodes CAISDGQETQYF.

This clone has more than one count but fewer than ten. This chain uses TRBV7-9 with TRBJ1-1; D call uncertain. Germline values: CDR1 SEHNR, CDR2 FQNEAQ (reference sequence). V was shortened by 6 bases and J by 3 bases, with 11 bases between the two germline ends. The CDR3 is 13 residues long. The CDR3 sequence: CASRAQSYTEAFF. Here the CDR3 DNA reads TGTGCCAGCAGAGCCCAGAGTTACACTGAAGCTTTCTTT.

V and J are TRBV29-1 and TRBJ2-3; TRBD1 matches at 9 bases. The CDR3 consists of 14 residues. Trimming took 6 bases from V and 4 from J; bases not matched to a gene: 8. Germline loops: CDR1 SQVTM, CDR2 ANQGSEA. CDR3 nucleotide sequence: TGCAGCGTCAAATGGGGACAGGGACCAGATACGCAGTATTTT. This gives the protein CSVKWGQGPDTQYF.

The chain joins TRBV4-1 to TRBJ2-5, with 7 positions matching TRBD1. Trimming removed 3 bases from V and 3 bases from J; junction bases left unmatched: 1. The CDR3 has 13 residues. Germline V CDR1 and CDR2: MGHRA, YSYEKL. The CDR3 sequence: CASSQQGEETQYF. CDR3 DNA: TGCGCCAGCAGCCAGCAGGGGGAAGAGACCCAGTACTTC.